A selection of T cell receptor beta chains follows, all from one sample in a study of cytotoxic CD8 clonotypes in ibrutinib-treated CLL. TCRdb's copy holds only in-frame clones and misses some; the assay was immunoSEQ multiplex PCR. The data contain roughly 220,000 clones, 70% to 75% of them singletons. Here the sequenced sample was PBMCs, taken after 12 months of ibrutinib treatment. The source of these receptors is a human donor with chronic lymphocytic leukemia. The CDR3 runs from the conserved cysteine through the conserved F or W. The D gene is left open where the match is weak. Expanded clones get a size class; other rows say once, few or many, or leave the size out.

V: TRBV7-9
D: .
J: TRBJ1-2
size: .
DNA: TGTGCCAGCAGCGAAGGACAGAGCATGAACTATGGCTACACCTTC
CDR3: CASSEGQSMNYGYTF

V: TRBV27
D: TRBD2
J: TRBJ2-7
size: few
DNA: TGTGCCAGCAGTTTCCAAGGACTAGTCTACGAGCAGTACTTC
CDR3: CASSFQGLVYEQYF

V: TRBV28
D: TRBD2
J: TRBJ2-3
size: .
DNA: TGTGCCAGCAGTTTCACAGCTAGCGGGAGTCGGAATACGCAGTATTTT
CDR3: CASSFTASGSRNTQYF

V: TRBV18
D: .
J: TRBJ1-2
size: .
DNA: TGTGCCAGCTCAGACGAATATGATACGTATGGCTACACCTTC
CDR3: CASSDEYDTYGYTF

V: TRBV11-2
D: .
J: TRBJ2-3
size: .
DNA: TGTGCCAGCAGCTCCTTTGGCAGGGACGCCGCAGATACGCAGTATTTT
CDR3: CASSSFGRDAADTQYF

V: TRBV29-1
D: TRBD2
J: TRBJ2-1
size: .
DNA: TGCAGCGTAGACGGACTAGCGGGAGGCAATGAGCAGTTCTTC
CDR3: CSVDGLAGGNEQFF

V: TRBV7-9
D: TRBD1
J: TRBJ1-1
size: once
DNA: TGTGCCAGCTACAGGGGAGCGGACACTGAAGCTTTCTTT
CDR3: CASYRGADTEAFF

V: TRBV9
D: .
J: TRBJ1-3
size: .
DNA: TGTGCCAGCTCTTTGAACTCTGGAAACACCATATATTTT
CDR3: CASSLNSGNTIYF

V: TRBV30
D: .
J: TRBJ1-2
size: .
DNA: TGTGCCTGGTACAGGGTTGGCTACACCTTC
CDR3: CAWYRVGYTF

V: TRBV28
D: .
J: TRBJ1-5
size: .
DNA: TGTGCCAGCAGTTTATCGGGGGGGACAAGCAATCAGCCCCAGCATTTT
CDR3: CASSLSGGTSNQPQHF

V: TRBV2
D: .
J: TRBJ1-5
size: .
DNA: TGTGCCAGCAGTGGGCGTTTGCAAAATAGCAATCAGCCCCAGCATTTT
CDR3: CASSGRLQNSNQPQHF

V: TRBV11-1
D: TRBD1
J: TRBJ2-7
size: few
DNA: TGTGCCAGCAGCCCGTTCAGACAGGGCAACGAGCAGTACTTC
CDR3: CASSPFRQGNEQYF

V: TRBV30
D: .
J: TRBJ1-4
size: .
DNA: TGTGCCTCCGCCGACAGGGAAAAACTGTTTTTT
CDR3: CASADREKLFF

V: TRBV7-6
D: TRBD1
J: TRBJ1-6
size: .
DNA: TGTGCCAGCAGCTCCCGGGACAGGGCAAATTCACCCCTCCACTTT
CDR3: CASSSRDRANSPLHF

V: TRBV5-5
D: .
J: TRBJ2-5
size: .
DNA: TGTGCCACTAGAAAGGGGGGTTCGCAGGAGACCCAGTACTTC
CDR3: CATRKGGSQETQYF

V: TRBV2
D: .
J: TRBJ2-1
size: .
DNA: TGTGCCAGCTGCGTCGGACAAACCTCCTACAATGAGCAGTTCTTC
CDR3: CASCVGQTSYNEQFF

V: TRBV2
D: TRBD1
J: TRBJ1-5
size: few
DNA: TGTGCCAGCAGACAGGGGGAGCCCCAGCATTTT
CDR3: CASRQGEPQHF